A selection of T cell receptor beta chains follows, all from one sample in a study of OX40 agonist ivuxolimab in advanced cancers. Assay: immunoSEQ multiplex PCR; the TCRdb copy retains only in-frame clones and omits some. The profile shows roughly 92,000 clones, around 90% of them singletons. This material consisted of CD4+ or CD8+ T cells sorted from blood, taken in a trial of the OX40 agonist ivuxolimab. The origin of the receptors is an adult with an advanced solid tumor such as melanoma, head and neck, liver or kidney cancer. The CDR3 runs from the conserved cysteine through the conserved F or W. A D gene is named only where the DNA matches it firmly. Size values are once, few and many counts, or a class for expanded clones, and some rows have none.

D	V	size	J	DNA	CDR3
TRBD2	TRBV5-1	-	TRBJ2-3	TGCGCCAGCAGCTTGGGACTAGCGGTGGGGACAGATACGCAGTATTTT	CASSLGLAVGTDTQYF
TRBD1	TRBV11-3	-	TRBJ2-2	TGTGCCAGCAGCCGGGGACAGGGGAATACCGGGGAGCTGTTTTTT	CASSRGQGNTGELFF
-	TRBV5-1	-	TRBJ2-1	TGCGCCAGCAGCTTGGAGGGGTTGGACGAGCAGTTCTTC	CASSLEGLDEQFF
-	TRBV2	-	TRBJ2-7	TGTGCCAGCAGTCCCGGGACATTCGAGCAGTACTTC	CASSPGTFEQYF
-	TRBV4-2	-	TRBJ2-3	TGTGCCAGCAGCCAAGATCTTAGGACTCAGACAGATACGCAGTATTTT	CASSQDLRTQTDTQYF
TRBD1	TRBV10-3	-	TRBJ2-7	TGTGCCACGGGGACAGACAGCTCCTACGAGCAGTACTTC	CATGTDSSYEQYF
-	TRBV7-6	-	TRBJ1-6	TGTGCCAGCAGCTTAAAAGACAGGAACTATTCACCCCTCCACTTT	CASSLKDRNYSPLHF
-	TRBV6-5	-	TRBJ1-4	TGTGCCAGCAGCCACCCGACAGGAGGGAGTGAAAAACTGTTTTTT	CASSHPTGGSEKLFF
-	TRBV5-6	few	TRBJ2-3	TGTGCCAGCAGCTTGTATGGCGTGGATACGCAGTATTTT	CASSLYGVDTQYF
-	TRBV29-1	-	TRBJ1-2	TGCAGCGTTGACAGGGGAGGGTATGGCTACACCTTC	CSVDRGGYGYTF
-	TRBV6-1	once	TRBJ2-7	TGTGCCAGCACCACAACCATGCCCTACGAGCAGTACTTC	CASTTTMPYEQYF
TRBD1	TRBV30	-	TRBJ2-7	TGTGCCTGTGGACAGGGCGGCGAGCAGTACTTC	CACGQGGEQYF
TRBD2	TRBV7-6	-	TRBJ2-5	TGTGCCAGTTCTAGCGGGGGGTCGGAGACCCAGTACTTC	CASSSGGSETQYF
TRBD2	TRBV29-1	-	TRBJ2-2	TGCAGCGTTCACAGCGGGAGCTTTGCCGGGGAGCTGTTTTTT	CSVHSGSFAGELFF
-	TRBV27	-	TRBJ1-5	TGTGCCAGCAGCAGGGTTTATAGCAATCAGCCCCAGCATTTT	CASSRVYSNQPQHF
-	TRBV2	-	TRBJ2-1	TGTGCCAGCAGACTTGACCGATACAATGAACAGTTCTTC	CASRLDRYNEQFF
TRBD1	TRBV5-5	few	TRBJ1-5	TGTGCCAGCAGCGGGACAGCTGGCAATCAGCCCCAGCATTTT	CASSGTAGNQPQHF
TRBD1	TRBV30	few	TRBJ1-2	TGTGCCTGGGGCCCCTTGGGACAGACTTTCTATGGCTACACCTTC	CAWGPLGQTFYGYTF
-	TRBV6-1	-	TRBJ2-7	TGTGCCAGCACACTCGAGCAGGCCCGCCATAGCGAGCAGTACTTC	CASTLEQARHSEQYF
-	TRBV5-1	-	TRBJ2-7	TGCGCCAGCAGCTTCGGAGGACGGAACGAGCAGTACTTC	CASSFGGRNEQYF
-	TRBV2	-	TRBJ2-7	TGTGCCAGCAGTGGGGACTCCTACGAGCAGTACTTC	CASSGDSYEQYF
-	TRBV5-1	-	TRBJ1-2	TGCGCCAGCAGCCTTGGCCGGGATACCAACTATGGCTACACCTTC	CASSLGRDTNYGYTF
TRBD1	TRBV7-9	-	TRBJ1-5	TGTGCCAGCAGCTTAGCGGGGACAGGGACCAATCAGCCCCAGCATTTT	CASSLAGTGTNQPQHF
TRBD1	TRBV11-1	-	TRBJ1-2	TGTGCCAGCAGCTTAGAAGGGGGCTCTAACTATGGCTACACCTTC	CASSLEGGSNYGYTF
-	TRBV5-1	-	TRBJ2-7	TGCGCCAGCAGCTTGGGGCGATGGGACGGAACCTACGAGCAGTACTTC	CASSLGRWDGTYEQYF
TRBD2	TRBV5-1	once	TRBJ2-1	TGCGCCAGCAGCTTGAGATGGGTAGCGGGAGCTCCCGATGAGCAGTTCTTC	CASSLRWVAGAPDEQFF
-	TRBV7-2	-	TRBJ1-6	TGTGCCAGCAGCTTCGACAGTTATAATTCACCCCTCCACTTT	CASSFDSYNSPLHF
-	TRBV18	-	TRBJ1-3	TGTGCCAGCTCACCAACAATGGCAGGGCACTCTGGAAACACCATATATTTT	CASSPTMAGHSGNTIYF
TRBD1	TRBV7-8	-	TRBJ1-5	TGTGCCAGCAGCTTAGGGGTCAGGGGGCTAAGGCAGCCCCAGCATTTT	CASSLGVRGLRQPQHF
-	TRBV19	-	TRBJ2-1	TGTGCCAGTAGTCCCCTTGGGGATGAGCAGTTCTTC	CASSPLGDEQFF
-	TRBV5-4	few	TRBJ1-4	TGTGCCAGCAGCCCCGCAGGGAGGACTAATGAAAAACTGTTTTTT	CASSPAGRTNEKLFF
-	TRBV27	once	TRBJ1-1	TGTGCCAGCAGTTTCCAGGGCCTGAACACTGAAGCTTTCTTT	CASSFQGLNTEAFF
-	TRBV21-1	-	TRBJ1-3	TGTGCCAGCAGCAAAGCCATGGCCCCATGGAGAAACACCATATATTTT	CASSKAMAPWRNTIYF
TRBD1	TRBV20-1	few	TRBJ1-1	TGCAGTGCCACGACAGGGGTTACAGCTTTCTTT	CSATTGVTAFF
TRBD1	TRBV10-3	-	TRBJ2-3	TGTGCCATACAAGGGACAGGGGGTGGCACAGATACGCAGTATTTT	CAIQGTGGGTDTQYF
-	TRBV28	-	TRBJ1-2	TGTGCCAGCAGTTTCAGGGGACGTATCCCGCCCTTAGATAAATACACCTTC	CASSFRGRIPPLDKYTF
TRBD1	TRBV5-4	-	TRBJ2-1	TGTGCCAGCAGCACACCACAGGGGGCGGAGTGGCAGTTCTTC	CASSTPQGAEWQFF
-	TRBV6-5	-	TRBJ2-1	TGTGCCAGCAGTTACTATCCTCAAGCCCACAATGAGCAGTTCTTC	CASSYYPQAHNEQFF
-	TRBV7-3	-	TRBJ2-7	TGTGCCAGCAGCCCGGCCCCATCCTACGAGCAGTACTTC	CASSPAPSYEQYF
-	TRBV6-6	once	TRBJ1-2	TGTGCCAGCAGTACAGGACGGAACTATGGCTACACCTTC	CASSTGRNYGYTF
-	TRBV6-1	-	TRBJ2-5	TGTGCCAGCAGTGAAGCGGATAGTGAGAGGTTTGCCATCCGGGAGACCCAGTACTTC	CASSEADSERFAIRETQYF
TRBD1	TRBV6-1	-	TRBJ1-2	TGTGCCAGCAGGGGGACAGGGGTTAACTATGGCTACACCTTC	CASRGTGVNYGYTF
-	TRBV5-1	-	TRBJ1-1	TGCGCCAGCAGCTTTGCGCAGGGGCTCGGAACTGAAGCTTTCTTT	CASSFAQGLGTEAFF
-	TRBV12-5	-	TRBJ2-2	TGTGCTAGTGGTTTGTTTGGAGGTTCGAACACCGGGGAGCTGTTTTTT	CASGLFGGSNTGELFF
TRBD1	TRBV5-1	few	TRBJ1-6	TGCGCCAGCAGGACAGGGATTAATTCACCCCTCCACTTT	CASRTGINSPLHF
-	TRBV29-1	-	TRBJ1-2	TGCAGCGTGGTGGACATTGGGCACTATGGCTACACCTTC	CSVVDIGHYGYTF
-	TRBV29-1	-	TRBJ1-1	TGCAGCGTTGAGTACACTGAAGCTTTCTTT	CSVEYTEAFF
TRBD1	TRBV27	-	TRBJ1-1	TGTGCCAGCAGTCAACAGGGGGCTCCTCAGGCTTTCTTT	CASSQQGAPQAFF